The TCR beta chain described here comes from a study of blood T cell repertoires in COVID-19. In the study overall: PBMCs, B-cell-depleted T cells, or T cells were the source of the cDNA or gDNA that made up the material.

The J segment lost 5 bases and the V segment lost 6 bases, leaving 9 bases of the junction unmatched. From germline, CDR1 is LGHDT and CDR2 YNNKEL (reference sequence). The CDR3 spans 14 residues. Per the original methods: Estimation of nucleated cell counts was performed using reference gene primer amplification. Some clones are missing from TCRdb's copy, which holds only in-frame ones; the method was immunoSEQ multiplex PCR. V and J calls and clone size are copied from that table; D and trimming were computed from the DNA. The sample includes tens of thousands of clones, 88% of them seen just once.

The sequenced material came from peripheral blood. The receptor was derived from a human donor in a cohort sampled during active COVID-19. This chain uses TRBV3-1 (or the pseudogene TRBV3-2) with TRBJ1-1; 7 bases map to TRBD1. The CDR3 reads CASSYIQGRTEAFF. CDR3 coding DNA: TGTGCCAGCAGTTACATACAGGGGCGAACTGAAGCTTTCTTT.